This passage covers 10 T cell receptor beta chains from one sample sequenced in a study of shared clonotypes between healthy human individuals. The naive CD8 fraction comprised CD45RO-negative cells positively selected for CCR7 and excluded terminally differentiated effector memory CD45RA+ cells. The assay was immunoSEQ multiplex PCR, and TCRdb's table has in-frame clones only and misses some. The repertoire holds about 700,000 clones, 90% to 95% seen once, with 24% in the top ten. The sample comprised naive CD8+ T cells sorted from blood. The receptors were sampled from a man aged 30 to 39 in good health.

This chain links TRBV28 with TRBJ2-1, with D perhaps TRBD2 (7 bases). Germline V gives CDR1 MDHEN, CDR2 SYDVKM. The CDR3 is 16 amino acids. V was shortened by 6 bases and J by 2 bases, with 17 bases between the two germline ends. The CDR3 is CASSQDLGGAYNEQFF. CDR3 nucleotide sequence: TGTGCCAGCAGCCAAGATTTAGGGGGGGCCTACAATGAGCAGTTCTTC. Complete variable domain (other parts from reference TRBV28 and TRBJ2-1): DVKVTQSSRYLVKRTGEKVFLECVQDMDHENMFWYRQDPGLGLRLIYFSYDVKMKEKGDIPEGYSVSREKKERFSLILESASTNQTSMYLCASSQDLGGAYNEQFFGPGTRLTVL.

The chain couples TRBV19 to TRBJ2-1; D gene unclear. Germline CDR1 is LNHDA and CDR2 is SQIVND (reference sequence). V lost 5 bases to trimming and J lost 4 bases, with 9 bases between them. The CDR3 consists of 13 residues. The CDR3 region has the DNA TGTGCCAGTAGTCAAGTCTCATACAATGAGCAGTTCTTC. It translates to CASSQVSYNEQFF.

This chain uses TRBV27 with TRBJ2-2, with TRBD2 matching 10 bases. The CDR3 runs 14 residues. Germline values: CDR1 MNHEY, CDR2 SMNVEV (reference sequence). J was trimmed by 7 bases and V by 7 bases; bases with no gene match: 6. The CDR3 loop reads CASIASGSHGELFF. CDR3 DNA sequence: TGTGCCAGCATCGCTAGCGGGAGTCACGGGGAGCTGTTTTTT.

The chain couples TRBV15 to TRBJ2-7; D may be TRBD1 or TRBD2 (5 bases each). The CDR3 loop spans 14 amino acids. The V gene lost 6 bases and the J gene lost 6 bases, with 18 bases spanning the gap. Germline V gene data show CDR1 as LNHNV and CDR2 as YYDKDF (reference sequence). Here the CDR3 DNA reads TGTGCCACCAGTCCCGGGACGGCGACGGCCGAGCAGTACTTC. This encodes CATSPGTATAEQYF.

The V gene is TRBV29-1, the J gene TRBJ1-4, with D maybe TRBD1 (6 bases). The CDR3 is made up of 13 amino acids. Per germline, CDR1 SQVTM and CDR2 ANQGSEA. The germline V and J ends were trimmed by 6 bases and 3 bases, with 11 bases remaining between them. CDR3 protein: CSVGSGANEKLFF. For the CDR3, the DNA is TGCAGCGTGGGGTCAGGGGCTAATGAAAAACTGTTTTTT.

The DNA for the CDR3 is TGTGCCAGCAGCCCCCGGCAGCGGGAGGTCGACACCGGGGAGCTGTTTTTT. Protein product: CASSPRQREVDTGELFF. This chain connects TRBV11-3 to TRBJ2-2, with 9 bases fitting TRBD2. V lost 5 bases and J lost 3; bases outside the gene matches: 10. This CDR3 region has 17 residues. Per germline, CDR1 SGHNT and CDR2 YENEEA.

CDR3 nucleotides: TGTGCCAGCAGCTTAGTAGGACAGGGGAACTATGGCTACACCTTC. Translated, it gives CASSLVGQGNYGYTF. The V and J genes are TRBV7-9 and TRBJ1-2; 9 positions match TRBD1. J was trimmed by 2 bases and V by 1 base; bases with no gene match: 2. Per germline, CDR1 SEHNR and CDR2 FQNEAQ (reference sequence). The CDR3 is 15 amino acids.

The gene calls are TRBV19 and TRBJ1-5; 11 bases line up with TRBD1. The V segment lost 6 bases and the J segment 6 bases; nucleotides outside the gene matches: 7. This CDR3 region has 15 residues. Germline values: CDR1 LNHDA, CDR2 SQIVND (reference sequence). CDR3 loop: CASRDRGLISQPQHF. CDR3 coding DNA: TGTGCCAGTAGGGACAGGGGGCTCATCTCTCAGCCCCAGCATTTT. Looking up the rest from reference TRBV19 and TRBJ1-5 gives the full variable domain: DGGITQSPKYLFRKEGQNVTLSCEQNLNHDAMYWYRQDPGQGLRLIYYSQIVNDFQKGDIAEGYSVSREKKESFPLTVTSAQKNPTAFYLCASRDRGLISQPQHFGDGTRLSIL.

The chain joins TRBV7-9 to TRBJ1-5; possibly TRBD1 for D (6 bases). There are 14 residues in the CDR3. The V gene lost 5 bases and the J gene lost 8 bases, with 16 bases spanning the gap. Per the germline V gene, CDR1 is SEHNR and CDR2 is FQNEAQ (reference sequence). DNA of the CDR3: TGTGCCAGCAGCATTCTCGGGGGCAGGGAGCCCCAGCATTTT. It codes for CASSILGGREPQHF.

This rearrangement joins TRBV4-3 to TRBJ1-1; perhaps TRBD1 as D (5 bases). CDR3 length: 15 residues. CDR1 is LGHNA and CDR2 is YSLEER in the germline V gene. Trimming removed 1 base from V and 1 base from J, with 10 bases in between. The CDR3 bases are TGCGCCAGCAGCCAAGGAAGTCAGGGGAACACTGAAGCTTTCTTT. It yields the protein CASSQGSQGNTEAFF.